Listed below are T cell receptor beta chains from one sample, sequenced in a study of CD8 T cells in ankylosing spondylitis. MiXCR, run by TCRdb on the 5' RACE reads, gives a single entry per CDR3 protein. The sample yields 200,000 to 300,000 distinct CDR3 sequences, roughly a quarter seen once. Material: blood, either unsorted or a sorted T cell fraction (not recorded which). All receptors come from a male donor with ankylosing spondylitis or in good health (not recorded which). The CDR3 runs from the conserved cysteine through the conserved F or W. D genes are given only for firm matches. Some rows mark clone size as missing; the rest say once, few, many or name a class of expanded clone.

>TRBV12-3/TRBV12-4|NA|TRBJ2-2|TRBD1
TGTGCCAGCAGTTTCCCCCACGGGACAGGGGGACACGGGGAGCTGTTTTTT
CASSFPHGTGGHGELFF
>TRBV5-1|few|TRBJ2-7|NA
TGCGCCAGCAGATCGGCGCCCGAGGGCGAGCAGTACTTC
CASRSAPEGEQYF
>TRBV19|NA|TRBJ1-1|NA
TGTGCCACCGCCGGCCTGTCGCGGACTGAAGCTTTCTTT
CATAGLSRTEAFF
>TRBV20-1|NA|TRBJ2-3|NA
TGCAGTGCTAGAGAGCGCACAGATACGCAGTATTTT
CSARERTDTQYF
>TRBV20-1|NA|TRBJ2-7|NA
TGCAGTGCTAGAGTTCTGGGCCCGTTTTCTGAGCAGTACTTC
CSARVLGPFSEQYF
>TRBV20-1|few|TRBJ1-2|NA
TGCAGTGCTAGGGAGCCCCCCTATGGCTACACCTTC
CSAREPPYGYTF
>TRBV20-1|many|TRBJ2-1|NA
TGCAGTGCTATACCGGGACTTGACGAGCAGTTCTTC
CSAIPGLDEQFF
>TRBV20-1|many|TRBJ2-3|TRBD2
TGCAGTGCTACCCTATGGACTAGCCTGTTGGGAGATACGCAGTATTTT
CSATLWTSLLGDTQYF
>TRBV7-3|NA|TRBJ2-7|NA
TGTGCCAGCAGCTTACAACGGAGGGGTGAGCAGTACTTC
CASSLQRRGEQYF
>TRBV2|many|TRBJ1-5|NA
TGTGCCAGCAGTTCGGTAGAAAATCAGCCCCAGCATTTT
CASSSVENQPQHF
>TRBV5-1|NA|TRBJ2-5|NA
TGCGCCAGCAGCTTGGGAGGGTCCTTCTCGCAAGAGACCCAGTACTTC
CASSLGGSFSQETQYF
>TRBV10-2|many|TRBJ1-1|NA
TGCGCCAGCAGTGACGGTGAAGCTTTCTTT
CASSDGEAFF
>TRBV5-5|many|TRBJ2-3|NA
TGTGCCAGCGGAATCGGCGGGGCCACAGATACGCAGTATTTT
CASGIGGATDTQYF
>TRBV20-1|NA|TRBJ1-1|TRBD1
TGCAGTGCTCATCAGGGGGCTGCGAACACTGAAGCTTTCTTT
CSAHQGAANTEAFF
>TRBV20-1|NA|TRBJ2-7|NA
TGCAGTGCTAGTGCGGGCCCCGAGCAGTACTTC
CSASAGPEQYF
>TRBV7-2|many|TRBJ2-1|TRBD2
TGTGCCAGCAGTCTGCAGCGGGGGAATTACAATGAGCAGTTCTTC
CASSLQRGNYNEQFF
>TRBV6-1|NA|TRBJ2-3|NA
TGTGCCAGCGGCCGCCCGGCCAGCACAGATACGCAGTATTTT
CASGRPASTDTQYF
>TRBV12-3/TRBV12-4|NA|TRBJ2-5|TRBD2
TGTGCCAGCAGTATCCCGGGGGGGGAGACCCAGTACTTC
CASSIPGGETQYF